The 9 T cell receptor beta chains below come from one sample, sequenced in a study of cytomegalovirus exposure and HLA in healthy donors. Amplification used 60 Vbeta primers and 13 Jbeta primers. Generated by immunoSEQ multiplex PCR, the TCRdb table keeps only in-frame clones and is missing some. The sample has about 150,000 clones; roughly 79% are singletons. Sequencing was done on a sample of PBMCs. The receptors were sampled from a woman aged 25 to 39 in good health and CMV-seronegative.

The rearrangement joins TRBV5-4 to TRBJ2-7; TRBD2 agrees at 9 bases. The germline gives CDR1 SGHNT, CDR2 YYREEE (reference sequence). V lost 10 bases, J lost 0 bases, and 8 bases stayed unmatched. The CDR3 covers 14 residues. As DNA, the CDR3 is TGTGCCCTCCATCTAGCGGGGACCTCCTACGAGCAGTACTTC. As protein: CALHLAGTSYEQYF.

This chain uses TRBV5-4 with TRBJ2-5, with 7 bases that match TRBD1. V was pared by 2 bases and J by 5 bases, with 6 bases of the junction left unmatched. This CDR3 contains 14 residues. Germline-derived CDR1 and CDR2 are SGHNT and YYREEE (reference sequence). CDR3 in DNA: TGTGCCAGCAGCTTCGGACAGGAAAAGGAGACCCAGTACTTC. This encodes CASSFGQEKETQYF.

The chain is built from TRBV5-6 and TRBJ1-1, with 7 bases aligning to TRBD1. V gave up 4 bases and J gave up 1 base; unmatched junction bases: 7. This CDR3 spans 15 amino acids. CDR1 SGHDT and CDR2 YYEEEE come from the germline V gene. This CDR3 reads CASSRLDRPNTEAFF. The CDR3 DNA reads TGTGCCAGCAGCCGACTGGACAGGCCGAACACTGAAGCTTTCTTT.

The gene calls are TRBV5-6 and TRBJ1-2, with 9 bases lining up with TRBD1. CDR3 size: 15 residues. The germline V gene has CDR1 SGHDT and CDR2 YYEEEE. V lost 2 bases, J lost 5 bases, and 7 bases stayed unmatched. CDR3 protein: CASSLGTGNLYGYTF. CDR3 in DNA: TGTGCCAGCAGCTTAGGGACAGGGAATTTGTATGGCTACACCTTC.

This clone occurred a few times. This rearrangement joins TRBV6-1 to TRBJ1-2; 7 bases fit TRBD1. V lost 5 bases to trimming and J lost 2 bases; unmatched junction nucleotides: 5. The CDR3 totals 14 residues. Germline V CDR1 and CDR2: MNHNS, SASEGT. The CDR3 bases are TGTGCCAGCAGTCCGACAGGGATGAACTATGGCTACACCTTC. Translated, it gives CASSPTGMNYGYTF.

This sequence joins TRBV4-1 and TRBJ2-3; TRBD2 matches 9 bases. The V and J ends lost 0 bases and 1 base, in that order; junction bases with no gene match: 5. The length of the CDR3 is 17 residues. CDR1 is MGHRA and CDR2 is YSYEKL in the germline V gene. The CDR3 reads CASSQERAGGGTDTQYF. The CDR3, as DNA: TGCGCCAGCAGCCAAGAACGAGCGGGGGGAGGCACAGATACGCAGTATTTT.

The V and J genes are TRBV19 and TRBJ2-7; D gene uncertain. V lost 4 bases to trimming and J lost 3 bases, with 7 bases between them. CDR1 LNHDA and CDR2 SQIVND come from the germline V gene (reference sequence). This CDR3 is built from 12 residues. The CDR3 loop reads CASSRGDYEQYF. The DNA of the CDR3 is TGTGCCAGTAGTAGAGGCGACTACGAGCAGTACTTC. Full variable domain (outside the CDR3, taken from reference TRBV19 and TRBJ2-7): DGGITQSPKYLFRKEGQNVTLSCEQNLNHDAMYWYRQDPGQGLRLIYYSQIVNDFQKGDIAEGYSVSREKKESFPLTVTSAQKNPTAFYLCASSRGDYEQYFGPGTRLTVT.

This clone was observed a handful of times. V usage is TRBV30 and J usage is TRBJ1-2, with D uncertain. Deletions cut 0 bases from V and 0 bases from J, with 5 bases between. In germline, CDR1 is GTSNPN, CDR2 SVGIG (reference sequence). The CDR3 is made up of 13 amino acids. This chain's CDR3 is CAWSVGANYGYTF. The CDR3 DNA follows: TGTGCCTGGAGTGTGGGAGCTAACTATGGCTACACCTTC. Together with reference TRBV30 and TRBJ1-2, the CDR3 gives the full variable domain: SQTIHQWPATLVQPVGSPLSLECTVEGTSNPNLYWYRQAAGRGLQLLFYSVGIGQISSEVPQNLSASRPQDRQFILSSKKLLLSDSGFYLCAWSVGANYGYTFGSGTRLTVV.

The chain joins TRBV5-6 to TRBJ2-4; no reliable D call. Germline assignment: CDR1 SGHDT and CDR2 YYEEEE. With 3 bases removed from V and 0 bases from J, the gap between germline ends came to 10 bases. CDR3 length: 15 residues. CDR3 amino acids: CASSWSAVAKNIQYF. The CDR3, as DNA: TGTGCCAGCAGCTGGAGCGCGGTAGCCAAAAACATTCAGTACTTC.